This is a list of T cell receptor beta chains from one sample in a study of sequential checkpoint blockade in melanoma. The assay was immunoSEQ multiplex PCR, and TCRdb's table has in-frame clones only and misses some. This sample has tens of thousands of clones; 70% to 90% occur once, and the top ten carry around an eighth. Sequences were derived from CD8+ T cells sorted from blood (inferred from file names), sampled from a patient given nivolumab and ipilimumab in sequence. These receptors were taken from a human donor with melanoma. Each CDR3 is given with its conserved first and last residue. The D gene is left open where the match is weak. Size is stated for part of the rows, as once, few or many counts, or as a class when the clone is expanded.

V,size,D,J,DNA,CDR3
TRBV15,NA,TRBD2,TRBJ2-1,TGTGCCACCAGCAGAGTAGCGGGAGTGGGGAATGAGCAGTTCTTC,CATSRVAGVGNEQFF
TRBV19,NA,TRBD2,TRBJ2-1,TGTGCCAGTAGCCCGGGACTAGGTTTCCGGGGTGAGCAGTTCTTC,CASSPGLGFRGEQFF
TRBV27,NA,TRBD2,TRBJ2-3,TGTGCCAGCAGCTTACCCACTAGCGGCACAGATACGCAGTATTTT,CASSLPTSGTDTQYF
TRBV2,NA,NA,TRBJ2-1,TGTGCCAGCAGTGATCCTAACCTAGCGAGTGAGCAGTTCTTC,CASSDPNLASEQFF
TRBV27,NA,NA,TRBJ2-2,TGTGCCAGCAGTTACCTAGGGAACACCGGGGAGCTGTTTTTT,CASSYLGNTGELFF
TRBV28,few,TRBD1,TRBJ2-7,TGTGCCAGCAGTCTGGGACAGGGGGCCTACGAGCAGTACTTC,CASSLGQGAYEQYF
TRBV19,NA,NA,TRBJ2-3,TGTGCCAGTAGTGAAACCTACGGGAGTCAGGTAGATACGCAGTATTTT,CASSETYGSQVDTQYF
TRBV9,NA,TRBD1,TRBJ2-3,TGTGCCAGCAGCCCAGAAGGGACAGTTGTAGATACGCAGTATTTT,CASSPEGTVVDTQYF
TRBV29-1,NA,TRBD1,TRBJ1-2,TGCAGCGTCTTGGACAGGGAGCTTAACTATGGCTACACCTTC,CSVLDRELNYGYTF
TRBV15,NA,NA,TRBJ2-3,TGTGCCACCAGCAGAGGGGGGGGCGCAGATACGCAGTATTTT,CATSRGGGADTQYF
TRBV28,NA,TRBD2,TRBJ2-7,TGTGCCAGCAGCCTAGCGGGGCAACCTTACGAGCAGTACTTC,CASSLAGQPYEQYF
TRBV9,NA,TRBD1,TRBJ2-7,TGTGCCAGCAGCGCAACGGACAGGCCTTACGAGCAGTACTTC,CASSATDRPYEQYF
TRBV27,NA,TRBD2,TRBJ2-3,TGTGCCAGCAGGATACGGGCTAGCGGATACACAGATACGCAGTATTTT,CASRIRASGYTDTQYF
TRBV25-1,NA,NA,TRBJ1-4,TGTGCCAGCAGTGAATACCTCGGGGTGGTCGATGAAAAACTGTTTTTT,CASSEYLGVVDEKLFF
TRBV25-1,NA,NA,TRBJ2-5,TGTGCCAGCAGTGAATTAGCAAGGGAGACCCAGTACTTC,CASSELARETQYF
TRBV5-1,NA,NA,TRBJ2-5,TGCGCCAGCAGCTCGGAGAGGGGGTTTAACACGGGGGAGACCCAGTACTTC,CASSSERGFNTGETQYF
TRBV7-9,few,NA,TRBJ2-7,TGTGCCAGCAGCTCGAGAAATTACGAGCAGTACTTC,CASSSRNYEQYF
TRBV5-1,NA,TRBD1,TRBJ1-1,TGCGCCAGCAGCTTGGAGGACAGGGGTGAAGCTTTCTTT,CASSLEDRGEAFF
TRBV5-1,NA,TRBD1,TRBJ1-1,TGCGCCAGCAGCTTAAACAGGGGGTTTACTGAAGCTTTCTTT,CASSLNRGFTEAFF
TRBV14,NA,TRBD1,TRBJ1-3,TGTGCCAGCAGCCGTCGTCAACAGGGGCCCTCTGGAAACACCATATATTTT,CASSRRQQGPSGNTIYF
TRBV27,NA,TRBD1,TRBJ2-3,TGTGCCAGCAGTTCGGATACAGGGGGCACAGATACGCAGTATTTT,CASSSDTGGTDTQYF
TRBV11-2,NA,TRBD1,TRBJ1-5,TGTGCCAGCAGCTCTCTGGGACAGGGCATGGAGCCCCAGCATTTT,CASSSLGQGMEPQHF
TRBV7-9,few,NA,TRBJ1-1,TGTGCCACCAAAGCACCCCCGGGGAACACTGAAGCTTTCTTT,CATKAPPGNTEAFF
TRBV4-1,NA,NA,TRBJ2-7,TGCGCCAGCAGCCTGGGGGACTTCTCCTACGAGCAGTACTTC,CASSLGDFSYEQYF
TRBV9,NA,NA,TRBJ1-2,TGTGCCAGCAGCCCAGGGACTAACTATGGCTACACCTTC,CASSPGTNYGYTF
TRBV7-9,NA,NA,TRBJ1-1,TGTGCCAGCAGCTTTGGCCAGACTGAAGCTTTCTTT,CASSFGQTEAFF
TRBV7-7,NA,TRBD2,TRBJ2-1,TGTGCTAGCAGCCCTTGGACTAGCGGGAGTATCAATGAGCAGTTCTTC,CASSPWTSGSINEQFF
TRBV9,NA,TRBD2,TRBJ2-3,TGTGCCAGCAGCGTAGTAGCGGGGGCCACAGATACGCAGTATTTT,CASSVVAGATDTQYF
TRBV11-2,once,TRBD2,TRBJ2-1,TGTGCCAGCAGCTCCTGGACTAGCGGGACTGAGCAGTTCTTC,CASSSWTSGTEQFF
TRBV27,NA,NA,TRBJ2-7,TGTGCCAGCTCCTACAAAGCAGGGGCCTACGAGCAGTACTTC,CASSYKAGAYEQYF
TRBV19,NA,NA,TRBJ1-2,TGTGCCAGTCATCAACAGGGCGATGGCTACACCTTC,CASHQQGDGYTF
TRBV5-1,NA,NA,TRBJ1-1,TGCGCCAGCAGCTTGGCCAACGGGGGGATGAACACTGAAGCTTTCTTT,CASSLANGGMNTEAFF
TRBV19,few,NA,TRBJ2-7,TGTGCCAGTAGTATACGGGGGAACACCTACGAGCAGTACTTC,CASSIRGNTYEQYF
TRBV12-5,NA,NA,TRBJ1-5,TGTGCTAGTGGTTTGGGCCCGCAGGGAAATCAGCCCCAGCATTTT,CASGLGPQGNQPQHF
TRBV9,NA,TRBD1,TRBJ1-3,TGTGCCAGCAGCGGGACAGGGTTGTCTGGAAACACCATATATTTT,CASSGTGLSGNTIYF
TRBV30,NA,TRBD2,TRBJ2-7,TGTGCCTGGAGTGTACCGGGAGGGGGGAGTAGGGAGCAGTACTTC,CAWSVPGGGSREQYF
TRBV5-1,NA,NA,TRBJ1-2,TGCGCCAGCAGCGCCGGACACCATAGTGGGGCTAACTATGGCTACACCTTC,CASSAGHHSGANYGYTF
TRBV9,NA,NA,TRBJ2-1,TGTGCCAGCAGCCCCCGAGGACATCCGGAGGAGCAGTTCTTC,CASSPRGHPEEQFF
TRBV19,NA,NA,TRBJ1-6,TGTGCCAGTAGTATGGGCACCCGCTCCTATAATTCACCCCTCCACTTT,CASSMGTRSYNSPLHF
TRBV6-5,NA,NA,TRBJ1-2,TGTGCCAGCAGGGGAACGGACAGACAATCCTATGGCTACACCTTC,CASRGTDRQSYGYTF
TRBV4-1,NA,NA,TRBJ1-2,TGCGCCAGCAGCCACCGGGACAAGGAGGCTAACTATGGCTACACCTTC,CASSHRDKEANYGYTF
TRBV30,NA,TRBD2,TRBJ2-1,TGTGCCTGGAGTGTACTTAGCGGGAGGGCCAATGAGCAGTTCTTC,CAWSVLSGRANEQFF